This is a list of T cell receptor beta chains from one sample in a study of blood T cell repertoires in COVID-19. Only in-frame clones appear in the TCRdb table, and some are missing; sequencing was by immunoSEQ multiplex PCR. The table shows some 50,000 clones, with roughly nine tenths occurring only once. The sample comprised peripheral blood. These receptors were collected from a man aged 35 to 55 with active COVID-19. Each CDR3 is given with its conserved first and last residue. The order of the fields is V gene, clone size, J gene, CDR3 protein. Clone size is given for some rows only: seen once, a few or many times, or a class if the clone is expanded.

>TRBV29-1|.|TRBJ2-1
CSVVWRETGNEQFF
>TRBV28|.|TRBJ1-2
CASSGTVANYGYTF
>TRBV27|.|TRBJ2-2
CASSFLGAGELFF
>TRBV14|.|TRBJ2-3
CASSHGGDTQYF
>TRBV6-2/TRBV6-3|.|TRBJ2-3
CASSYSRQDTQYF
>TRBV6-2/TRBV6-3|.|TRBJ2-3
CASSYSTLPGTSEADTQYF
>TRBV27|.|TRBJ2-7
CASSLYPGSFSYEQYF
>TRBV28|.|TRBJ2-3
CATLLAGGGDTQYF
>TRBV7-9|few|TRBJ2-2
CASSGWTSGIVGELFF
>TRBV18|few|TRBJ1-1
CASRSQGAIGPEAFF
>TRBV7-3|.|TRBJ2-7
CASSNHRVCPGMQYF
>TRBV4-2|.|TRBJ1-2
CASQGYADYGYTF
>TRBV5-1|few|TRBJ2-1
CASSLAGLAGVPYNEQFF
>TRBV30|few|TRBJ1-5
CAWSVRENQPQHF
>TRBV30|.|TRBJ1-6
CASEWTGGGTPLHF
>TRBV29-1|.|TRBJ1-1
CSAQGQGAAFF
>TRBV5-1|.|TRBJ2-2
CASSSTGTGRTGELFF
>TRBV28|.|TRBJ1-6
CASRLLGGSSPLHF
>TRBV7-6|.|TRBJ1-6
CASSLTRGSNSPLHF
>TRBV27|.|TRBJ1-6
CASRKQGLGSSYNSPLHF
>TRBV9|few|TRBJ1-1
CASSVSGDTEAFF
>TRBV10-3|.|TRBJ2-7
CAISESAGAAYEQYF
>TRBV27|.|TRBJ2-1
CASRPPAGGPYNEQFF
>TRBV19|.|TRBJ2-7
CASSVHRGSTYEQYF
>TRBV7-8|.|TRBJ2-3
CASSPLTGPDTQYF
>TRBV15|.|TRBJ1-2
CATSRRVTGDGYTF
>TRBV7-9|.|TRBJ2-2
CASQAQAGDTGELFF
>TRBV7-9|few|TRBJ1-1
CASSPRGQGNTEAFF
>TRBV2|.|TRBJ1-2
CAGTGGWNYGYTF
>TRBV7-9|.|TRBJ1-1
CASSLSRGNTEAFF
>TRBV9|.|TRBJ1-1
CASSPPLSPNTEAFF
>TRBV3-1/TRBV3-2|.|TRBJ2-3
CASSQDLSAGLGDTQYF
>TRBV7-2|few|TRBJ2-2
CARGVSNTGELFF
>TRBV11-2|.|TRBJ2-1
CASSSLQRGYNEQFF